Presented here are 8 T cell receptor beta chains from one specimen sequenced in a study of beta chain features in type 1 diabetes. Whole-study findings and limits: Shorter TCRB CDR3s, moderately but significantly so, marked every one of the four CD4+ subsets in Type 1 diabetes patients.

Their specific antigens are unknown. Expressed TCRB transcripts got sequenced, as all isolated RNA was reverse transcribed. TCRdb's table, derived via immunoSEQ multiplex PCR, lists solely in-frame clones and lacks some. The table lists some 280,000 clones, more than 13% of them singletons. The sequencing sample was made of naive CD4+ T cells from blood. These receptors were taken from a man aged 25 to 40 with type 1 diabetes.

In this sample, this clone turned up a few times. The rearrangement uses TRBV13 and TRBJ2-7, with TRBD1 as a possible D gene (8 bases). This CDR3 contains 14 residues. The ends were cut back, 5 bases at V and 4 bases at J, with 15 bases in the middle. The V gene's germline CDR1 is PRHDT and CDR2 FYEKMQ (reference sequence). CDR3 in amino acids: CASSANRGGYEQYF. The CDR3 DNA reads TGTGCCAGCAGCGCTAACAGGGGGGGATACGAGCAGTACTTC. Looking up the rest from reference TRBV13 and TRBJ2-7 gives the full variable domain: AAGVIQSPRHLIKEKRETATLKCYPIPRHDTVYWYQQGPGQDPQFLISFYEKMQSDKGSIPDRFSAQQFSDYHSELNMSSLELGDSALYFCASSANRGGYEQYFGPGTRLTVT.

This clone was counted a few times. The chain employs TRBV28 and TRBJ1-1; 8 nucleotides match TRBD1. The CDR3 covers 13 residues. Germline V gives CDR1 MDHEN, CDR2 SYDVKM. Losses at the gene ends were 10 bases for V and 1 base for J; bases not matched to a gene: 5. CDR3 sequence: CATMGQANTEAFF. The CDR3 bases are TGTGCCACCATGGGACAGGCGAACACTGAAGCTTTCTTT.

This clone was recorded a few times. The V gene is TRBV10-3, the J gene TRBJ2-3; no clear D gene. The ends were cut back, 4 bases at V and 4 bases at J, with 3 bases in the middle. Germline lookup yields CDR1 ENHRY and CDR2 SYGVKD. The CDR3 covers 11 residues. The CDR3 loop is CAISGADTQYF. The CDR3 DNA follows: TGTGCCATCAGTGGAGCAGATACGCAGTATTTT.

This chain links TRBV7-8 with TRBJ2-7; 9 bases map to TRBD2. Germline CDR1 and CDR2: SGHVS and FQNEAQ. Trimming removed 0 bases from V and 12 bases from J; junction bases left unmatched: 9. The CDR3 length is 14 residues. CDR3 residues: CASSLAKGLAVWYF. The CDR3 coding sequence is TGTGCCAGCAGCTTAGCCAAGGGACTAGCCGTGTGGTACTTC.

This clone was picked up a small number of times. The chain recombines TRBV9 with TRBJ2-7; D is possibly TRBD1 (5 bases). Germline V gives CDR1 SGDLS, CDR2 YYNGEE. CDR3 length: 16 residues. V was clipped by 4 bases and J by 0 bases, with 17 bases between them. In DNA, the CDR3 is TGTGCCAGCAGCCGAACAATGACAGCGAGCTCCTACGAGCAGTACTTC. It is translated as CASSRTMTASSYEQYF.

This clone turned up a few times. This chain joins TRBV19 and TRBJ1-1; D is possibly TRBD1 (6 bases). V gave up 7 bases and J gave up 3 bases, with 12 bases separating them. CDR1 is LNHDA, CDR2 SQIVND, per germline (reference sequence). The CDR3 has 13 residues. The CDR3 is CASTRNRDTEAFF. Written as DNA, the CDR3 is TGTGCCAGTACCAGAAACAGGGACACTGAAGCTTTCTTT.

The chain recombines TRBV4-3 with TRBJ1-4; 8 bases match TRBD1. This CDR3 is 16 amino acids long. The germline V gene has CDR1 LGHNA and CDR2 YSLEER. V lost 2 bases, J lost 5 bases, and 7 bases stayed unmatched. CDR3 nucleotide sequence: TGCGCCAGCAGCCAACTAAGGACAGGGTGGAATGAAAAACTGTTTTTT. Amino acid sequence: CASSQLRTGWNEKLFF.

V gene TRBV19 combines with J gene TRBJ2-7; TRBD2 might be the D (5 bases). CDR1 and CDR2 (germline): LNHDA, SQIVND (reference sequence). Trimming stripped 8 bases from V and 2 bases from J, with 16 bases between. The CDR3 has 14 amino acids. In DNA form, the CDR3 reads TGTGCCAGTCCTACTAGATACCTGCCCTACGAGCAGTACTTC. It encodes CASPTRYLPYEQYF. The full variable domain, in which reference TRBV19 and TRBJ2-7 provide the parts outside the CDR3, is DGGITQSPKYLFRKEGQNVTLSCEQNLNHDAMYWYRQDPGQGLRLIYYSQIVNDFQKGDIAEGYSVSREKKESFPLTVTSAQKNPTAFYLCASPTRYLPYEQYFGPGTRLTVT.